The T cell receptor (beta chain) under discussion was sequenced for a study of blood T cell repertoires in COVID-19. Study summary: The cDNA or gDNA used as material had been derived from T cells, B-cell-depleted T cells, or PBMCs.

As processed by the authors: Amplification of reference gene primers provided the estimated nucleated cell counts. TCRdb's copy holds only in-frame clones and misses some; the assay was immunoSEQ multiplex PCR. Clone size and the V and J calls come from that table; the DNA yielded D and trimming. The table has some 97,000 clones, around four fifths seen once. V shed 6 bases, J shed 2 bases, and the junction held 6 bases outside the gene matches. This CDR3 has 14 amino acids. The germline V gene encodes CDR1 MNHEY and CDR2 SVGAGI. The genes are TRBV6-5 and TRBJ2-7; TRBD1 aligns across 8 bases. Sequencing was done on a sample of peripheral blood. This clonotype originated in a woman in her 70s with acute or convalescent COVID-19. CDR3 sequence (DNA): TGTGCCAGCAGGAGGGACAGGACCGCCTACGAGCAGTACTTC. Translated, it gives CASRRDRTAYEQYF.